These T cell receptor beta chains were read from a single sample in a study of PD-1 blockade in mismatch repair-deficient tumors. Produced via immunoSEQ multiplex PCR; TCRdb's table is partial and in-frame only. The sample lists more than 12,000 clones, 80% to 85% seen once, with about 22% in the top ten. Antigens of these TCRs are unknown. The sequencing here drew on cells cultured in vitro, taken from a patient treated with pembrolizumab. Receptors were obtained from an adult with mismatch repair-deficient cancer. Each CDR3 is given with its conserved first and last residue. Fields, in order: CDR3 length, D gene, V gene, clone size, J gene, CDR3 protein, CDR3 DNA. D genes are given only for firm matches. The size field is filled for only some rows; it gives once, few, many or a size class.

12,-,TRBV13,-,TRBJ2-7,CASSPLGGEQYF,TGTGCCAGCAGCCCCCTGGGTGGGGAGCAGTACTTC
16,-,TRBV5-1,-,TRBJ2-2,CASSFLAAVNTGELFF,TGCGCCAGCAGCTTCTTAGCGGCCGTGAACACCGGGGAGCTGTTTTTT
16,TRBD1,TRBV5-6,-,TRBJ1-1,CASSLLTGQRNTEAFF,TGTGCCAGCAGCTTGCTGACAGGGCAGAGAAACACTGAAGCTTTCTTT
13,-,TRBV6-5,few,TRBJ1-4,CASSLKTAEKLFF,TGTGCCAGCAGTCTTAAGACGGCTGAAAAACTGTTTTTT
13,-,TRBV28,-,TRBJ1-1,CASSLIENTEAFF,TGTGCCAGCAGTTTAATTGAGAACACTGAAGCTTTCTTT
14,-,TRBV4-2,-,TRBJ2-7,CASSQVGDSYEQYF,TGTGCCAGCAGCCAAGTCGGGGATTCGTACGAGCAGTACTTC
15,TRBD2,TRBV27,-,TRBJ2-1,CASSFALAGVYEQFF,TGTGCCAGCAGTTTTGCCCTAGCGGGAGTCTATGAGCAGTTCTTC
15,TRBD1,TRBV4-1,-,TRBJ2-7,CASSQDRTGGYEQYF,TGCGCCAGCAGCCAAGACCGGACAGGGGGCTACGAGCAGTACTTC
17,TRBD2,TRBV9,-,TRBJ2-3,CASSTEGLAGVTDTQYF,TGTGCCAGCAGCACCGAAGGGCTAGCGGGAGTAACAGATACGCAGTATTTT
15,TRBD1,TRBV19,-,TRBJ1-4,CASSSGTVAEEKLFF,TGTGCCAGTAGTTCCGGGACAGTAGCGGAAGAAAAACTGTTTTTT
14,-,TRBV11-3,-,TRBJ2-5,CASSPSMAQETQYF,TGTGCCAGCAGCCCGTCTATGGCCCAAGAGACCCAGTACTTC
15,-,TRBV12-2,-,TRBJ2-5,CASRSPSGNQETQYF,TGTGCAAGTCGCTCCCCAAGCGGGAATCAAGAGACCCAGTACTTC
14,TRBD2,TRBV5-1,-,TRBJ2-7,CASSKGGVYDEQYF,TGCGCCAGCAGCAAGGGAGGGGTGTATGACGAGCAGTACTTC
14,-,TRBV5-6,-,TRBJ2-3,CASSELGRGDTQYF,TGTGCCAGCAGCGAGCTGGGGAGGGGGGATACGCAGTATTTT
14,TRBD1,TRBV5-1,-,TRBJ2-3,CASSLGQETDTQYF,TGCGCCAGCAGCCTAGGACAGGAAACAGATACGCAGTATTTT
17,TRBD1,TRBV5-1,-,TRBJ1-2,CASSYSSGTGGRDGYTF,TGCGCCAGCAGCTACTCATCGGGGACAGGGGGCAGAGATGGCTACACCTTC
11,-,TRBV14,-,TRBJ2-1,CASSLKFEQFF,TGTGCCAGCAGCCTAAAATTTGAGCAGTTCTTC
15,-,TRBV5-1,-,TRBJ1-4,CASTTLGGDNEKLFF,TGCGCCAGCACCACTCTGGGGGGTGACAATGAAAAACTGTTTTTT
14,TRBD1,TRBV6-5,-,TRBJ2-7,CASRQDRGLYEQYF,TGTGCCAGCAGACAGGACAGGGGACTCTACGAGCAGTACTTC
14,-,TRBV10-3,-,TRBJ2-6,CAIKAPTGANVLTF,TGTGCCATCAAGGCTCCGACAGGGGCCAACGTCCTGACTTTC
16,-,TRBV19,-,TRBJ1-2,CASGGVAWDVGYGYTF,TGTGCCAGTGGGGGAGTGGCGTGGGACGTCGGCTATGGCTACACCTTC
15,-,TRBV28,-,TRBJ2-7,CASSLFFTPAYEQYF,TGTGCCAGCAGTTTATTTTTTACACCAGCCTACGAGCAGTACTTC
14,-,TRBV30,-,TRBJ1-1,CAWSVDSGNTEAFF,TGTGCCTGGAGTGTGGACAGTGGGAACACTGAAGCTTTCTTT
16,TRBD2,TRBV6-1,few,TRBJ2-3,CASSESSGSSTDTQYF,TGTGCCAGCAGTGAGTCTAGCGGCTCTAGCACAGATACGCAGTATTTT
12,TRBD1,TRBV28,-,TRBJ2-1,CASSAGTGAQFF,TGTGCCAGCAGTGCCGGGACAGGGGCGCAGTTCTTC
13,-,TRBV4-1,-,TRBJ1-4,CASSRTLNEKLFF,TGCGCCAGCAGCCGAACCCTGAATGAAAAACTGTTTTTT
13,-,TRBV25-1,few,TRBJ1-1,CASSTGASTEAFF,TGTGCCAGCTCGACGGGGGCTAGTACTGAAGCTTTCTTT
14,-,TRBV6-5,-,TRBJ2-3,CASSYGQGTDTQYF,TGTGCCAGCAGTTACGGGCAGGGGACAGATACGCAGTATTTT
16,-,TRBV2,-,TRBJ1-5,CASSKSPIPSNQPQHF,TGTGCCAGCAGTAAGTCGCCGATCCCGAGCAATCAGCCCCAGCATTTT
14,TRBD1,TRBV5-1,-,TRBJ1-1,CASSLEGQGAEAFF,TGCGCCAGCAGCTTGGAGGGACAGGGAGCTGAAGCTTTCTTT
13,TRBD1,TRBV2,few,TRBJ1-6,CASKQGAHSPLHF,TGTGCCAGCAAGCAGGGGGCGCATTCACCCCTCCACTTT
13,-,TRBV28,-,TRBJ1-2,CASSQDHNYGYTF,TGTGCCAGTAGCCAAGATCACAACTATGGCTACACCTTC
15,-,TRBV27,-,TRBJ2-3,CASSLRVSGTDTQYF,TGTGCCAGCAGTTTAAGGGTGAGCGGCACAGATACGCAGTATTTT